This record covers a single TCR beta chain. What it binds is not known. The V end was cut by 2 bases, the J end by 1 base, with 9 bases between. CDR1 MNHEY and CDR2 SVGAGI come from the germline V gene. The CDR3 contains 15 residues. Researchers ran the PCR with 60 Vbeta and 13 Jbeta primers. Here immunoSEQ multiplex PCR was the method, and the copy in TCRdb shows in-frame clones only, minus some. The repertoire holds roughly 200,000 clones, roughly 79% seen once, with about 2.7% in the top ten. The data belong to a study of cytomegalovirus exposure and HLA in healthy donors. Looking at the study overall: The Caucasian-associated ancestry cluster contained approximately 81% of the 300 to 400 genotyped donors. Study-level findings and limits: CMV serostatus stood as the only immune exposure information on hand. There were a few CMV-associated chains whose specificity for CMV antigens was confirmed in vitro. Researchers reported in a later analysis that a missense DCLRE1C variant was tied to TCR beta V- and J-gene trimming.

This receptor was taken from a male donor in good health and CMV-seronegative. V is TRBV6-5 and J is TRBJ1-3; D is uncertain. The source material was PBMCs. CDR3 in DNA: TGTGCCAGCAGTTACGCCGGTTGGTCTGGAAACACCATATATTTT. Protein: CASSYAGWSGNTIYF.